This TCR beta chain stems from a study of post-analysis software for immune sequencing data. Overall study findings and caveats: Included in a set of five TRBV segments more frequent in patients than controls were TRBV5-6, TRBV5-1 and TRBV20-1. Clustering by F measure revealed strong co-clustering among samples prepared together in one batch.

As to this clonotype: Its antigen remains unknown.

V shed 1 base and J 5 bases; nucleotides not matched to a gene: 8. Germline V gives CDR1 DFQATT, CDR2 SNEGSKA (reference sequence). The CDR3 runs to 15 residues. Presence of unique molecular identifiers characterized the TCR beta cDNA libraries. Roughly 500,000 cDNA molecules were obtained per 1 to 10 million input T cells. TCRdb reprocessed the PCR reads via MiXCR and lists one record per CDR3 protein. The top ten hold roughly 6% of the sample, which has more than 500,000 distinct CDR3 sequences, around a third seen once. The sample consisted of blood. This clonotype was obtained from a girl aged 2 to 17 with multiple sclerosis. The chain uses TRBV20-1 and TRBJ1-5; 7 nucleotides align to TRBD1. This CDR3 reads CSARVEGALHQPQHF. Here the CDR3 DNA reads TGCAGTGCTAGAGTGGAGGGGGCACTGCATCAGCCCCAGCATTTT.